These T cell receptor beta chains were read from a single sample in a study of cytomegalovirus exposure and HLA in healthy donors. Libraries were prepared by immunoSEQ multiplex PCR; TCRdb keeps only in-frame clonotypes and omits some of them. The sample records some 200,000 clones, 80% to 85% being singletons. Sequencing was performed on PBMCs. The receptors shown here come from a woman between 18 and 29 years old in good health and CMV-seropositive. Each CDR3 is given with its conserved first and last residue. Fields, in order: J gene, clone size, V gene, D gene, CDR3 DNA, CDR3 protein. The D gene is left open where the match is weak. The listing skips clone size in some rows; elsewhere it reads once, few, many or a size class.

j_gene: TRBJ1-2
abundance: -
v_gene: TRBV9
d_gene: -
CDR3nt: TGTGCCAGCAGCTCCAGGCAGGGTCGTGGCTACACCTTC
CDR3aa: CASSSRQGRGYTF

j_gene: TRBJ2-5
abundance: -
v_gene: TRBV7-3
d_gene: -
CDR3nt: TGTGCCAGCAGCTTAAAGAGGGACCAAGAGACCCAGTACTTC
CDR3aa: CASSLKRDQETQYF

j_gene: TRBJ2-5
abundance: -
v_gene: TRBV11-3
d_gene: TRBD2
CDR3nt: TGTGCCAGCAGCACCCCCTCTAGCGGGAAAGAGACCCAGTACTTC
CDR3aa: CASSTPSSGKETQYF

j_gene: TRBJ1-2
abundance: -
v_gene: TRBV11-2
d_gene: -
CDR3nt: TGTGCCAGCAGCTTGGTCGGAGAGACTAACTATGGCTACACCTTC
CDR3aa: CASSLVGETNYGYTF

j_gene: TRBJ1-1
abundance: -
v_gene: TRBV25-1
d_gene: TRBD1
CDR3nt: TGTGCCAGCAGTGTTTCAGGGGGCCTCATTGAAGCTTTCTTT
CDR3aa: CASSVSGGLIEAFF

j_gene: TRBJ1-5
abundance: -
v_gene: TRBV7-9
d_gene: -
CDR3nt: TGTGCCAGCAGCCCACGAGATAATCAGCCCCAGCATTTT
CDR3aa: CASSPRDNQPQHF

j_gene: TRBJ2-5
abundance: -
v_gene: TRBV9
d_gene: -
CDR3nt: TGTGCCAGCAGCGTAGGGACAGTTCAAGAGACCCAGTACTTC
CDR3aa: CASSVGTVQETQYF

j_gene: TRBJ1-1
abundance: once
v_gene: TRBV7-3
d_gene: -
CDR3nt: TGTGCCAGCAGCGTAACAGGGAGGACTGAAGCTTTCTTT
CDR3aa: CASSVTGRTEAFF

j_gene: TRBJ2-1
abundance: -
v_gene: TRBV27
d_gene: TRBD1
CDR3nt: TGTGCCAGCAGTTCCGCGAACAGGGGGGTAAATGAGCAGTTCTTC
CDR3aa: CASSSANRGVNEQFF

j_gene: TRBJ1-4
abundance: -
v_gene: TRBV5-6
d_gene: TRBD1
CDR3nt: TGTGCCAGCAGCTCACAGGGGGCCCTTAATGAAAAACTGTTTTTT
CDR3aa: CASSSQGALNEKLFF

j_gene: TRBJ1-1
abundance: -
v_gene: TRBV6-5
d_gene: TRBD1
CDR3nt: TGTGCCAGCAGTTACTCGACAGGGGGCTCGACTGAAGCTTTCTTT
CDR3aa: CASSYSTGGSTEAFF

j_gene: TRBJ1-5
abundance: few
v_gene: TRBV11-1
d_gene: -
CDR3nt: TGTGCCAGCAGCTCCCAGGTAATGTATAGCAATCAGCCCCAGCATTTT
CDR3aa: CASSSQVMYSNQPQHF

j_gene: TRBJ1-1
abundance: once
v_gene: TRBV19
d_gene: -
CDR3nt: TGTGCCAGTAGTACAAACAGGGTGGCCAACACTGAAGCTTTCTTT
CDR3aa: CASSTNRVANTEAFF

j_gene: TRBJ2-7
abundance: -
v_gene: TRBV7-6
d_gene: TRBD1
CDR3nt: TGTGCCAGCAGCCCGGCAGCAGGGGGCCTCTACGAGCAGTACTTC
CDR3aa: CASSPAAGGLYEQYF

j_gene: TRBJ1-2
abundance: -
v_gene: TRBV4-2
d_gene: -
CDR3nt: TGTGCCAGCAGCCAAGGCCTAGTGACAGGCCGCTATGGCTACACCTTC
CDR3aa: CASSQGLVTGRYGYTF

j_gene: TRBJ2-5
abundance: -
v_gene: TRBV11-1
d_gene: -
CDR3nt: TGTGCCAGCAGCTTAGAGGGCAGGGAAGGAGAGACCCAGTACTTC
CDR3aa: CASSLEGREGETQYF

j_gene: TRBJ2-5
abundance: -
v_gene: TRBV11-3
d_gene: -
CDR3nt: TGTGCCAGCAGCTTAGATGCGGAGACCCAGTACTTC
CDR3aa: CASSLDAETQYF

j_gene: TRBJ2-3
abundance: -
v_gene: TRBV6-4
d_gene: -
CDR3nt: TGTGCCAGCATTTACGGGGACACAGATACGCAGTATTTT
CDR3aa: CASIYGDTDTQYF

j_gene: TRBJ1-5
abundance: -
v_gene: TRBV6-6
d_gene: -
CDR3nt: TGTGCCAGCAGTGCGGAAAATAGCAATCAGCCCCAGCATTTT
CDR3aa: CASSAENSNQPQHF

j_gene: TRBJ2-1
abundance: few
v_gene: TRBV28
d_gene: -
CDR3nt: TGTGCCAGCAGTTCGACTTACAATGAGCAGTTCTTC
CDR3aa: CASSSTYNEQFF

j_gene: TRBJ1-3
abundance: once
v_gene: TRBV4-1
d_gene: -
CDR3nt: TGCGCCAGCAGCCAAGATGGCGGATCTGGAAACACCATATATTTT
CDR3aa: CASSQDGGSGNTIYF

j_gene: TRBJ1-2
abundance: -
v_gene: TRBV5-1
d_gene: -
CDR3nt: TGCGCCAGCAGCGATTACAGGGCAGGAGGCTACACCTTC
CDR3aa: CASSDYRAGGYTF

j_gene: TRBJ1-6
abundance: -
v_gene: TRBV6-5
d_gene: -
CDR3nt: TGTGCCAGCAGTCCCCTCTACGGGAATTCACCCCTCCACTTT
CDR3aa: CASSPLYGNSPLHF

j_gene: TRBJ1-2
abundance: -
v_gene: TRBV29-1
d_gene: TRBD1
CDR3nt: TGCAGCGTTGAGGGACAGGACAATCTATTCACCTTC
CDR3aa: CSVEGQDNLFTF

j_gene: TRBJ2-5
abundance: -
v_gene: TRBV2
d_gene: -
CDR3nt: TGTGCCAGCAGTGATCGGGAGACCCAGTACTTC
CDR3aa: CASSDRETQYF

j_gene: TRBJ2-1
abundance: -
v_gene: TRBV6-1
d_gene: -
CDR3nt: TGTGCCAGCAGAGACAGGCACGATGAGCAGTTCTTC
CDR3aa: CASRDRHDEQFF

j_gene: TRBJ2-7
abundance: -
v_gene: TRBV4-3
d_gene: TRBD2
CDR3nt: TGCGCCAGCAGCCAAGAGGTAGTCAGCGGGGGGCCCGACGAGCAGTACTTC
CDR3aa: CASSQEVVSGGPDEQYF

j_gene: TRBJ2-3
abundance: -
v_gene: TRBV7-2
d_gene: -
CDR3nt: TGTGCCAGCAGCTTAGAGGGCAGGGCAGCAGATACGCAGTATTTT
CDR3aa: CASSLEGRAADTQYF